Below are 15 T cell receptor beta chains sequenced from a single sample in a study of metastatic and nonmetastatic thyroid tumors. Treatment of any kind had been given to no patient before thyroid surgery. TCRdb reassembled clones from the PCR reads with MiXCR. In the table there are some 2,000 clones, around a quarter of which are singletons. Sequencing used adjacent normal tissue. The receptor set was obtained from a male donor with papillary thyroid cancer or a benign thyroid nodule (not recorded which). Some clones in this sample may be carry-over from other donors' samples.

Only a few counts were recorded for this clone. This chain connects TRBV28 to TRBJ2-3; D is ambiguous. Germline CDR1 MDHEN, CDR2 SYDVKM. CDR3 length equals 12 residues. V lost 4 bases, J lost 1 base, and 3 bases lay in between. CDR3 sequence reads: CASSSRTDTQYF. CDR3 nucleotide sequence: TGTGCCAGCAGTTCTCGCACAGATACGCAGTATTTT.

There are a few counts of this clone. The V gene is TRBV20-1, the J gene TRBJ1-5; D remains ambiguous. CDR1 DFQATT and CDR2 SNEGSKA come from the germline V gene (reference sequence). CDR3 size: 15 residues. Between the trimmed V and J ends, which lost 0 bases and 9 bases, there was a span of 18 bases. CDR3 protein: CSARDQHGNLRPQHF. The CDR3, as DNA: TGCAGTGCTAGAGATCAGCACGGGAACCTACGGCCCCAGCATTTT.

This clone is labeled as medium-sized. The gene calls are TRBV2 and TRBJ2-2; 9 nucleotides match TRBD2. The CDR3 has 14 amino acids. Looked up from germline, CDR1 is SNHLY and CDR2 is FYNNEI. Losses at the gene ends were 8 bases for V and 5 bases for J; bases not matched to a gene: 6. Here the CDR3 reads CASAGGPNTGELFF. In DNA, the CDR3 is TGTGCCAGCGCGGGAGGGCCTAATACCGGGGAGCTGTTTTTT. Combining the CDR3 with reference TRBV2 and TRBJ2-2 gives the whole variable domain EPEVTQTPSHQVTQMGQEVILRCVPISNHLYFYWYRQILGQKVEFLVSFYNNEISEKSEIFDDQFSVERPDGSNFTLKIRSTKLEDSAMYFCASAGGPNTGELFFGEGSRLTVL.

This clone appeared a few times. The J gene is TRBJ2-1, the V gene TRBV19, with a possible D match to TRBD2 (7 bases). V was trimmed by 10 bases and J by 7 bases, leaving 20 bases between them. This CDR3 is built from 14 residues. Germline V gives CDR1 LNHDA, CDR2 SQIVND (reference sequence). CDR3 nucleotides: TGTGCCACTGCGTGGGGGGGGCGCTTGAATGAGCAGTTCTTC. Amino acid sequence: CATAWGGRLNEQFF.

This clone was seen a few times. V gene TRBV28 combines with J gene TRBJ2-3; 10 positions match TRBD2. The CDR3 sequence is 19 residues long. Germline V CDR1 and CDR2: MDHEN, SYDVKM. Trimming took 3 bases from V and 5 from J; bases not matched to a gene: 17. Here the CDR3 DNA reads TGTGCCAGCAGTTTGCAGTCGAGCGGGAGGGTGGTTAGTGAAGATACGCAGTATTTT. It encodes CASSLQSSGRVVSEDTQYF.

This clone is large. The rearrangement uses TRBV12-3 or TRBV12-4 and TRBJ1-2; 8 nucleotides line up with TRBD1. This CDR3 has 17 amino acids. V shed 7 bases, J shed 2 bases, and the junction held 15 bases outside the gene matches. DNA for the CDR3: TGTGCCAGCACCTCCGGTTATGAGGGACAGGCGAACTATGGCTACACCTTC. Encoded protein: CASTSGYEGQANYGYTF.

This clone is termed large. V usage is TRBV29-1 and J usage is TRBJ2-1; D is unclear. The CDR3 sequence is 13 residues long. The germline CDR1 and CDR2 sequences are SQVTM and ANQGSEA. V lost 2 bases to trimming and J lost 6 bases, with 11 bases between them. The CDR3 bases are TGCAGCGTTGAATCACCCCCTCTCAATGAGCAGTTCTTC. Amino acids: CSVESPPLNEQFF.

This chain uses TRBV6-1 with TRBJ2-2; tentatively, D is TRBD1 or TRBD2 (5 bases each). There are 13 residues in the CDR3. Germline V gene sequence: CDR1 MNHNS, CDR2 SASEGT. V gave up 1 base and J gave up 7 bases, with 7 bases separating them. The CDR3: CASSEGGFGELFF. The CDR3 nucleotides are TGTGCCAGCAGTGAAGGGGGGTTCGGGGAGCTGTTTTTT.

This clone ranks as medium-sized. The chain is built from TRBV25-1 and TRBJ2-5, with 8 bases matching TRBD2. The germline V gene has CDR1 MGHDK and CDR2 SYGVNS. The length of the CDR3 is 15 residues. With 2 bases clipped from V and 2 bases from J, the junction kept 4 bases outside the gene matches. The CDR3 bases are TGTGCCAGCAGTGAAATCACTAGCGGACAAGAGACCCAGTACTTC. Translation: CASSEITSGQETQYF.

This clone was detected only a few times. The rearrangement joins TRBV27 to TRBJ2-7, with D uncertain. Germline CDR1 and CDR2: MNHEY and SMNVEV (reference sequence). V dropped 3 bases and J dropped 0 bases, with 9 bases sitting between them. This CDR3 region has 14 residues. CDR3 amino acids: CASSFTVNSYEQYF. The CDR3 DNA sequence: TGTGCCAGCAGTTTCACGGTCAACTCCTACGAGCAGTACTTC.

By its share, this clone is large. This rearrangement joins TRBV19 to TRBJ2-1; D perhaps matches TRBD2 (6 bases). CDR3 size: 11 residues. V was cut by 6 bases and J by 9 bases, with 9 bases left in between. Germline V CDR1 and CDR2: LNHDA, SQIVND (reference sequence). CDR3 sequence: CASRSGPEQFF. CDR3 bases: TGTGCCAGTAGGAGCGGGCCTGAGCAGTTCTTC.

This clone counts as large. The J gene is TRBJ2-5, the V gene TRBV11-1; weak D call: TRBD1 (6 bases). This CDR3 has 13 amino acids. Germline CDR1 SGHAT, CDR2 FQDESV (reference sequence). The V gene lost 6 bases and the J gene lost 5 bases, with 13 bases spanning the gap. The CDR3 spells CASRSQGVETQYF. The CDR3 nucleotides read TGTGCCAGCAGATCACAGGGTGTGGAGACCCAGTACTTC.

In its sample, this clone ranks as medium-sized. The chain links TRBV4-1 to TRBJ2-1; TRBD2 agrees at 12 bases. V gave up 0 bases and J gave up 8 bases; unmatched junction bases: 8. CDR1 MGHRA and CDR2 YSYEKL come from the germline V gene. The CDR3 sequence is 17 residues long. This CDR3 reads CASSQETSGSPADEQFF. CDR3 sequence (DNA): TGCGCCAGCAGCCAAGAGACTAGCGGGAGCCCTGCGGATGAGCAGTTCTTC.

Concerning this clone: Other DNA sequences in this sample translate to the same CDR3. Written as DNA, the CDR3 is TGCGCCAGCAGCCCCGGACAGTACACTGAAGCTTTCTTT. Translated, it gives CASSPGQYTEAFF. The gene calls are TRBV5-1 and TRBJ1-1; D is possibly TRBD1 (6 bases). The germline V gene encodes CDR1 SGHRS and CDR2 YFSETQ. The CDR3 covers 13 residues. Trimming shortened V by 4 bases and J by 3 bases, and 10 bases separated the two germline ends.

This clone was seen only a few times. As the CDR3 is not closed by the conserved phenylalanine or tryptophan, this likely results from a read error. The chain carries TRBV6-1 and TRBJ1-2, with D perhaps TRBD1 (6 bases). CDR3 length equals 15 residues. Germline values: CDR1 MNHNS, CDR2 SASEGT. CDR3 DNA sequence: TGTGCGAGCAGTGATAGGTACAGGGCTATTGTAAGCTACACCTAC. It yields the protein CASSDRYRAIVSYTY.